These 23 T cell receptor beta chains came from one sample sequenced in a study of blood T cell repertoires in COVID-19 (dated by TCRdb to 2020 to 2022). The library was made by the immunoSEQ multiplex PCR assay. TCRdb's version of the immuneACCESS table is confined to in-frame rearrangements and falls short of the full clone set. An unresolved V gene accounts for under half of the shortfall where checked; the remainder is of unknown origin. In all, the sample holds 150,000 or so clones, and around 82% of those were seen once. The leading ten clones occupy 13% to 15% of the sample. Sequenced input: peripheral blood. Every receptor here comes from a human donor with acute or convalescent COVID-19. The donor label of this sample is uncertain.

Worth noting for this clone: A much larger clonotype is one base distant, so this may be a read error. This chain uses TRBV11-1 with TRBJ1-1; weak D call: TRBD1 (5 bases). V was pared by 5 bases and J by 1 base, with 8 bases between. Germline V gives CDR1 SGHAT, CDR2 FQDESV (reference sequence). The CDR3 has 13 residues. The CDR3 coding sequence is TGTGCCAGCAGCCTCGACAGGAACACTGAAGCTTTCTTT. This translates into CASSLDRNTEAFF.

This clone was seen a handful of times. The chain employs TRBV4-3 and TRBJ1-2, with a weak D call TRBD1 (6 bases). Trimming removed 0 bases from V and 2 bases from J, with 13 bases in between. Looked up from germline, CDR1 is LGHNA and CDR2 is YSLEER. The length of the CDR3 is 16 residues. As DNA, the CDR3 is TGCGCCAGCAGCCAAGATTTGGGGGCGCTAAACTATGGCTACACCTTC. Its protein product is CASSQDLGALNYGYTF.

V gene TRBV29-1 combines with J gene TRBJ1-1; D not resolved. In germline, CDR1 is SQVTM, CDR2 ANQGSEA. The CDR3 runs 15 residues. V was pared by 4 bases and J by 1 base, with 16 bases between. The CDR3 is CSVARGLSKNTEAFF. For the CDR3, the DNA is TGCAGCGTTGCCCGCGGACTATCTAAGAACACTGAAGCTTTCTTT. The full variable domain, with the rest looked up from reference TRBV29-1 and TRBJ1-1, is SAVISQKPSRDICQRGTSLTIQCQVDSQVTMMFWYRQQPGQSLTLIATANQGSEATYESGFVIDKFPISRPNLTFSTLTVSNMSPEDSSIYLCSVARGLSKNTEAFFGQGTRLTVV.

The V call is TRBV15, the J call TRBJ1-2, with D possibly matching TRBD1 (6 bases). The CDR3 contains 19 residues. The germline V gene encodes CDR1 LNHNV and CDR2 YYDKDF (reference sequence). Between the trimmed V and J ends, which lost 0 bases and 5 bases, there was a span of 25 bases. In nucleotides, the CDR3 is TGTGCCACCAGCAGAGATCGTATCGCAGGGGCGAATGCGGAATATGGCTACACCTTC. It specifies CATSRDRIAGANAEYGYTF.

This chain uses TRBV25-1 with TRBJ2-7, with a weak D call TRBD1 (6 bases). Germline V gene data show CDR1 as MGHDK and CDR2 as SYGVNS. The length of the CDR3 is 15 residues. Trimming cost V 4 bases and J 1 base, with 14 bases left between them. CDR3: CASSAADRSSYEQYF. The CDR3 DNA follows: TGTGCCAGCAGTGCGGCCGACAGGAGTTCCTACGAGCAGTACTTC.

The V call is TRBV30, the J call TRBJ2-1, with TRBD2 matching 7 bases. The CDR3 spans 13 residues. Germline CDR1 GTSNPN, CDR2 SVGIG (reference sequence). Unmatched junction bases numbered 6, after V lost 3 bases and J lost 7 bases. The CDR3 DNA sequence: TGTGCCTGGAGCTACGCGGGGGTTAATGAGCAGTTCTTC. As protein: CAWSYAGVNEQFF. Variable domain in full (rest from reference TRBV30 and TRBJ2-1): SQTIHQWPATLVQPVGSPLSLECTVEGTSNPNLYWYRQAAGRGLQLLFYSVGIGQISSEVPQNLSASRPQDRQFILSSKKLLLSDSGFYLCAWSYAGVNEQFFGPGTRLTVL.

The chain uses TRBV7-3 and TRBJ2-3, with 8 bases fitting TRBD2. V was clipped by 1 base and J by 1 base; unmatched bases: 13. This CDR3 is built from 19 residues. Germline-derived CDR1 and CDR2 are SGHTA and FQGTGA. The CDR3 loop is CASSLREGSGTGRTDTQYF. In nucleotides, the CDR3 is TGTGCCAGCAGCTTAAGGGAAGGTAGCGGGACGGGTCGCACAGATACGCAGTATTTT.

This clone was seen only once. The gene calls are TRBV19 and TRBJ1-1; D is ambiguous. CDR1 and CDR2 from the germline V gene are LNHDA and SQIVND (reference sequence). The CDR3 covers 15 residues. The germline V and J ends were trimmed by 5 bases and 1 base, with 14 bases remaining between them. The CDR3 is CASSVRHGSNTEAFF. The CDR3 DNA reads TGTGCCAGTAGTGTACGACACGGCTCGAACACTGAAGCTTTCTTT.

This sequence joins TRBV24-1 and TRBJ1-2, with D maybe TRBD1 (5 bases). Trimming took off 4 bases at V and 0 bases at J, with 8 bases between the two ends. This CDR3 comprises 14 residues. Germline CDR1 and CDR2: KGHDR and SFDVKD. The CDR3 loop reads CATSEQGANYGYTF. CDR3 in DNA: TGTGCCACCAGTGAGCAGGGCGCTAACTATGGCTACACCTTC.

CDR3 nucleotide sequence: TGTGCCAGCAGTGCTGGGAGGGACTATGGCTACACCTTC. It yields the protein CASSAGRDYGYTF. V and J are TRBV2 and TRBJ1-2, with D unclear. Trimming removed 4 bases at V and 3 bases at J, with 9 bases between. Per the germline V gene, CDR1 is SNHLY and CDR2 is FYNNEI. This CDR3 has 13 amino acids.

The chain combines TRBV19 with TRBJ2-5; the match to TRBD2 covers 7 bases. Germline V gene lookup returns CDR1 LNHDA and CDR2 SQIVND (reference sequence). V shed 4 bases, J shed 4 bases, and the junction held 6 bases outside the gene matches. The CDR3 has 14 amino acids. The CDR3 sequence is CASSSRTSTETQYF. CDR3 in DNA: TGTGCCAGTAGTAGTCGGACTAGTACAGAGACCCAGTACTTC.

The chain combines TRBV5-6 with TRBJ2-1, with D perhaps TRBD2 (5 bases). The CDR3 has 16 residues. CDR1 and CDR2 from the germline V gene are SGHDT and YYEEEE. Trimming removed 2 bases at V and 0 bases at J, with 12 bases between. CDR3 in amino acids: CASSFYGILSYNEQFF. The CDR3 DNA is TGTGCCAGCAGCTTTTACGGGATCCTCTCCTACAATGAGCAGTTCTTC. Complete variable domain (other parts from reference TRBV5-6 and TRBJ2-1): DAGVTQSPTHLIKTRGQQVTLRCSPKSGHDTVSWYQQALGQGPQFIFQYYEEEERQRGNFPDRFSGHQFPNYSSELNVNALLLGDSALYLCASSFYGILSYNEQFFGPGTRLTVL.

This chain joins TRBV7-9 and TRBJ1-2; possible D gene TRBD1, 6 bases. The germline V gene has CDR1 SEHNR and CDR2 FQNEAQ (reference sequence). V was shortened by 5 bases and J by 5 bases, with 15 bases between the two germline ends. The CDR3 covers 14 residues. CDR3 sequence (DNA): TGTGCCAGCAGCCTCCAGGGGCCCCGTTATGGCTACACCTTC. Residues: CASSLQGPRYGYTF.

The rearrangement joins TRBV3-1 (or the pseudogene TRBV3-2) to TRBJ1-1, with 7 bases matching TRBD1. V dropped 4 bases and J dropped 1; count of bases not matched to a gene: 6. Per germline, CDR1 LGHDT and CDR2 YNNKEL (reference sequence). This CDR3 contains 15 residues. The CDR3 region is CASSPRDRGNTEAFF. CDR3 sequence (DNA): TGTGCCAGCAGCCCCAGGGACAGAGGGAACACTGAAGCTTTCTTT.

CDR3 amino acids: CASSVEQTHGYTF. The CDR3 DNA follows: TGTGCCAGCAGCGTAGAACAGACCCATGGCTACACCTTC. The genes are TRBV9 and TRBJ1-2, with D uncertain. This CDR3 comprises 13 residues. V was clipped by 0 bases and J by 6 bases, with 9 bases between them. Germline V CDR1 and CDR2: SGDLS, YYNGEE.

The chain uses TRBV14 and TRBJ2-7; 10 nucleotides match TRBD2. This CDR3 has 15 residues. J gave up 5 bases and V 4 bases, and 8 bases lay outside the gene matches. Germline CDR1 SGHDN, CDR2 FVKESK. This CDR3 reads CASSPNLAGGHEQYF. CDR3 nucleotides: TGTGCCAGCAGCCCCAACTTAGCGGGGGGCCACGAGCAGTACTTC.

This chain links TRBV23-1 with TRBJ1-6; 11 positions agree with TRBD1. TRBV23-1 has ORF status, its function being uncertain. V gave up 3 bases and J gave up 10 bases; unmatched junction bases: 8. The length of the CDR3 is 16 residues. CDR3: CASSQPDRGRQSPLHF. The DNA for the CDR3 is TGCGCCAGCAGTCAGCCGGACAGGGGGCGGCAATCACCCCTCCACTTT.

The chain's CDR3 is CASSTRGSNSPLHF. The CDR3 coding sequence is TGTGCCAGTAGTACCAGGGGTTCTAACTCACCCCTCCACTTT. The rearrangement uses TRBV19 and TRBJ1-6; D is possibly TRBD1 (6 bases). CDR3 length equals 14 residues. CDR1 LNHDA and CDR2 SQIVND come from the germline V gene (reference sequence). V lost 4 bases and J 10 bases, leaving 14 bases between the germline ends. Full variable domain (remainder filled in from reference TRBV19 and TRBJ1-6): DGGITQSPKYLFRKEGQNVTLSCEQNLNHDAMYWYRQDPGQGLRLIYYSQIVNDFQKGDIAEGYSVSREKKESFPLTVTSAQKNPTAFYLCASSTRGSNSPLHFGNGTRLTVT.

The rearrangement links TRBV19 to TRBJ1-1; possibly TRBD1 for D (5 bases). Germline V gene lookup returns CDR1 LNHDA and CDR2 SQIVND (reference sequence). The ends were cut back, 1 base at V and 5 bases at J, with 20 bases in the middle. The CDR3 extends over 17 amino acids. DNA for the CDR3: TGTGCCAGTAGTATAGCAGGCAGGGTTTTACCAGAGACTGAAGCTTTCTTT. It encodes CASSIAGRVLPETEAFF.

This rearrangement joins TRBV30 to TRBJ2-2; TRBD1 matches at 7 bases. Trimming took 0 bases from V and 4 from J; bases not matched to a gene: 11. The CDR3 totals 17 residues. Germline V CDR1 and CDR2: GTSNPN, SVGIG (reference sequence). CDR3 in amino acids: CAWSVRRSGQITGELFF. The CDR3 coding sequence is TGTGCCTGGAGTGTACGACGGTCGGGACAGATCACCGGGGAGCTGTTTTTT.

The rearrangement joins TRBV28 to TRBJ1-2, with 12 bases lining up with TRBD1. The CDR3 totals 16 residues. CDR1 is MDHEN and CDR2 is SYDVKM in the germline V gene. Trimming cost V 5 bases and J 3 bases; bases outside gene matches: 7. CDR3 in DNA: TGTGCCAGCAGTCACATGGGACAGGGGGCGGACTATGGCTACACCTTC. It is translated as CASSHMGQGADYGYTF.

V gene TRBV30 combines with J gene TRBJ2-3; 9 bases align to TRBD2. The germline V gene has CDR1 GTSNPN and CDR2 SVGIG (reference sequence). CDR3 length: 16 residues. V trimming: 4 bases; J trimming: 2 bases; junction bases outside the gene matches: 10. CDR3 loop: CAWTLGAGGATDTQYF. DNA of the CDR3: TGTGCCTGGACCCTAGGGGCGGGGGGGGCCACAGATACGCAGTATTTT. Together with reference TRBV30 and TRBJ2-3, the CDR3 gives the full variable domain: SQTIHQWPATLVQPVGSPLSLECTVEGTSNPNLYWYRQAAGRGLQLLFYSVGIGQISSEVPQNLSASRPQDRQFILSSKKLLLSDSGFYLCAWTLGAGGATDTQYFGPGTRLTVL.

Note on this clone: Other DNA variants within this sample encode the same CDR3. The rearrangement links TRBV3-1 (or the pseudogene TRBV3-2) to TRBJ1-6, with 7 bases identical to TRBD1. Trimming took 4 bases from V and 7 from J; bases not matched to a gene: 4. This CDR3 has 14 amino acids. Germline V lookup: CDR1 LGHDT, CDR2 YNNKEL (reference sequence). The CDR3 protein is CASSPRQGNSPLHF. As DNA, the CDR3 is TGTGCCAGCAGCCCCAGACAGGGAAATTCACCCCTCCACTTT.